This T cell receptor beta chain is drawn from a study of CD4 T cell repertoires in COVID-19. As regards this clone: What it binds is unknown.

Study conclusions and caveats: Suggested intraclonal diversification: top SARS-CoV-2-reactive clonotypes appeared in two or three memory subsets. SARS-CoV and/or HKU1 spike cultures shared between roughly 7 and 26% of SARS-CoV-2 clonotypes.

Only in-frame clones appear in the TCRdb table, and some are missing; sequencing was by immunoSEQ multiplex PCR. The sample holds more than 65,000 clones, 83% seen once. Samples came from patients recovered from mild-to-severe COVID-19. The TCR was taken from a human donor who had COVID-19. Sequenced here: CD4+ T cells from peripheral blood, sampled after recovery from COVID-19.

The CDR3 nucleotides are TGTGCCAGCAGCTTAGCAGGTTGGACTTCGAACACCGGGGAGCTGTTTTTT. Residues: CASSLAGWTSNTGELFF. The rearrangement links TRBV11-2 to TRBJ2-2, with a weak D call TRBD2 (5 bases). Looked up from germline, CDR1 is SGHAT and CDR2 is FQNNGV. There are 17 residues in the CDR3. V lost 1 base and J lost 0, with 12 bases in between.